Below, 17 T cell receptor beta chains from the same sample are listed, as sequenced in a study of control samples from healthy donors and cancer patients. The assay was immunoSEQ multiplex PCR, and TCRdb's table has in-frame clones only and misses some. The sample consists of 80,000 or so clones, about 93% of them appearing once. Sequencing input: blood. The receptor source for this set is a woman between 35 and 50 years old in good health.

The rearrangement joins TRBV5-4 to TRBJ1-2; the match to TRBD1 covers 7 bases. Germline CDR1 is SGHNT and CDR2 is YYREEE (reference sequence). The CDR3 consists of 16 residues. The V gene end was trimmed by 4 bases and the J gene end by 1 base; junction bases not matched to a gene: 10. The DNA of the CDR3 is TGTGCCAGCAGCGCCCGGACAGGCGACTTTAACTATGGCTACACCTTC. Protein product: CASSARTGDFNYGYTF.

The chain is built from TRBV6-5 and TRBJ1-3, with D tentatively TRBD1 (5 bases). V was clipped by 2 bases and J by 4 bases, with 6 bases between them. Germline CDR1 MNHEY, CDR2 SVGAGI. The CDR3 totals 13 residues. The CDR3 DNA follows: TGTGCCAGCAGTTACGGGGGGGGAAACACCATATATTTT. Translating gives CASSYGGGNTIYF.

The genes are TRBV27 and TRBJ1-2; D is undetermined. The germline CDR1 and CDR2 sequences are MNHEY and SMNVEV (reference sequence). The CDR3 is 18 amino acids. Trimming shortened V by 0 bases and J by 0 bases, and 17 bases separated the two germline ends. DNA for the CDR3: TGTGCCAGCAGTTTATCGATAATCCCGGAGACGGCTAACTATGGCTACACCTTC. Translating gives CASSLSIIPETANYGYTF.

The genes are TRBV6-2 or TRBV6-3 and TRBJ1-1, with a tentative D call TRBD1 (5 bases). There are 14 residues in the CDR3. Germline CDR1 is MNHEY and CDR2 is SVGEGT. The V end was cut by 5 bases, the J end by 4 bases, with 14 bases between. The CDR3 is CASSGGRDLTEAFF. CDR3 in DNA: TGTGCCAGCAGTGGGGGACGGGACCTCACTGAAGCTTTCTTT.

The J gene is TRBJ1-1, the V gene TRBV5-6; a possible D gene is TRBD1 (5 bases). Germline V gene sequence: CDR1 SGHDT, CDR2 YYEEEE. This CDR3 is built from 17 residues. The V and J ends lost 1 base and 2 bases respectively, with 18 bases between them. The CDR3 reads CASSLKVWGRSNTEAFF. The CDR3 nucleotides are TGTGCCAGCAGCTTGAAGGTTTGGGGCAGGAGTAACACTGAAGCTTTCTTT.

This clone was seen just once. The genes are TRBV18 and TRBJ2-7; no reliable D call. Trimming left V 5 bases short and J 0 bases short, with 2 bases between. There are 11 residues in the CDR3. The germline V gene encodes CDR1 KGHSH and CDR2 LQKENI. Written as DNA, the CDR3 is TGTGCCAGCTCAGCCTCCTACGAGCAGTACTTC. Its translation is CASSASYEQYF.

This clone occurred a few times. The CDR3 coding sequence is TGTGCTAGTGGTTTCGGGACAGGGACCACAGATACGCAGTATTTT. Translation gives CASGFGTGTTDTQYF. The chain links TRBV12-5 to TRBJ2-3; the match to TRBD1 covers 9 bases. The CDR3 is made up of 15 amino acids. CDR1 and CDR2 (germline): LGHNT, FRNRAP. Germline trimming cut 3 bases from V and 2 bases from J; bases unmatched to any gene: 3.

The V gene is TRBV19, the J gene TRBJ2-7, with D perhaps TRBD1 (5 bases). This CDR3 spans 14 amino acids. Germline V gives CDR1 LNHDA, CDR2 SQIVND (reference sequence). V was shortened by 5 bases and J by 0 bases, with 11 bases between the two germline ends. CDR3 protein: CASSRQSSSYEQYF. CDR3 DNA: TGTGCCAGTAGTCGACAGTCTAGCTCCTACGAGCAGTACTTC.

This sequence joins TRBV19 and TRBJ2-6, with D possibly being TRBD1 (5 bases). V lost 0 bases and J lost 2, with 14 bases in between. The germline CDR1 and CDR2 sequences are LNHDA and SQIVND (reference sequence). The CDR3 loop spans 18 amino acids. CDR3 protein: CASSIDAGNYTGANVLTF. DNA of the CDR3: TGTGCCAGTAGTATAGATGCAGGGAACTACACTGGGGCCAACGTCCTGACTTTC.

The V call is TRBV6-2 or TRBV6-3, the J call TRBJ2-3; D gene unclear. The CDR3 loop spans 12 amino acids. V was pared by 0 bases and J by 5 bases, with 3 bases between. Germline values: CDR1 MNHEY, CDR2 SVGEGT. CDR3 coding DNA: TGTGCCAGCAGTTACTCGAAAGATACGCAGTATTTT. This gives the protein CASSYSKDTQYF.

The rearrangement joins TRBV10-3 to TRBJ1-2; 7 bases fit TRBD1. CDR1 is ENHRY and CDR2 is SYGVKD in the germline V gene. The junction had 12 bases not matched to a gene; V was cut back by 5 bases and J by 6 bases. The CDR3 is 15 amino acids. The CDR3 spells CAISQGTDRLDGYTF. CDR3 in DNA: TGTGCCATCAGTCAAGGGACAGACAGATTGGATGGCTACACCTTC.

The chain recombines TRBV5-6 with TRBJ1-3; D might be TRBD1 (5 bases). This CDR3 has 16 residues. Germline CDR1 and CDR2: SGHDT and YYEEEE. V was clipped by 6 bases and J by 4 bases, with 20 bases between them. In DNA form, the CDR3 reads TGTGCCAGCACCAACCTAGTTGGGACGGGAGGAAACACCATATATTTT. Translating gives CASTNLVGTGGNTIYF.

This chain links TRBV19 with TRBJ2-3; D tentatively reads TRBD1 or TRBD2 (6 bases each). The CDR3 loop spans 14 amino acids. Per the germline V gene, CDR1 is LNHDA and CDR2 is SQIVND (reference sequence). V lost 3 bases, J lost 8 bases, and 15 bases lay in between. The CDR3 is CASSMNRDLGTQYF. Here the CDR3 DNA reads TGTGCCAGTAGTATGAACAGGGACTTAGGTACGCAGTATTTT.

This CDR3 is CASGGGTDTQYF. Written as DNA, the CDR3 is TGTGCCAGCGGAGGGGGCACAGATACGCAGTATTTT. The gene calls are TRBV25-1 and TRBJ2-3, with D perhaps TRBD2 (6 bases). The CDR3 totals 12 residues. Germline V gene lookup returns CDR1 MGHDK and CDR2 SYGVNS. V was cut by 8 bases and J by 1 base, with 7 bases left in between. The complete variable domain, with remaining parts taken from reference TRBV25-1 and TRBJ2-3, reads EADIYQTPRYLVIGTGKKITLECSQTMGHDKMYWYQQDPGMELHLIHYSYGVNSTEKGDLSSESTVSRIRTEHFPLTLESARPSHTSQYLCASGGGTDTQYFGPGTRLTVL.

This clone was recorded once. V gene TRBV4-1 combines with J gene TRBJ2-3; D gene unclear. CDR3 length: 14 residues. V was cut by 0 bases and J by 2 bases, with 6 bases left in between. Looked up from germline, CDR1 is MGHRA and CDR2 is YSYEKL. For the CDR3, the DNA is TGCGCCAGCAGCCAAGATTGGCCCACAGATACGCAGTATTTT. This encodes CASSQDWPTDTQYF.

V usage is TRBV7-2 and J usage is TRBJ2-1; TRBD2 agrees at 7 bases. The V segment lost 5 bases and the J segment 7 bases; nucleotides outside the gene matches: 11. The CDR3 consists of 15 residues. Looked up from germline, CDR1 is SGHTA and CDR2 is FQGNSA. The CDR3 sequence: CASSLASGPENEQFF. The CDR3 nucleotides read TGTGCCAGCAGCCTGGCTAGCGGTCCAGAGAATGAGCAGTTCTTC.

The chain is built from TRBV7-9 and TRBJ2-5; D might be TRBD2 (5 bases). Trimming left V 5 bases short and J 1 base short, with 8 bases between. The CDR3 length is 13 residues. CDR1 SEHNR and CDR2 FQNEAQ come from the germline V gene (reference sequence). Written as DNA, the CDR3 is TGTGCCAGCAGCACGGGGAGCCAAGAGACCCAGTACTTC. Its protein product is CASSTGSQETQYF.